This TCR beta chain was observed in a study of blood T cell repertoires in COVID-19. Generated by immunoSEQ multiplex PCR, the TCRdb table keeps only in-frame clones and is missing some. The sample consists of approximately 92,000 clones, 72% of them appearing once. Germline lookup yields CDR1 SGHTA and CDR2 FQGTGA. J gave up 5 bases and V 2 bases, and 8 bases lay outside the gene matches. There are 17 residues in the CDR3. The receptor comes from an older woman in a cohort sampled during active or convalescent COVID-19. The sample consisted of peripheral blood. V is TRBV7-3 and J is TRBJ2-5; TRBD2 aligns across 13 bases. The CDR3 region has the DNA TGTGCCAGCAGCTTAGGGACTAGCGGGGCGTACGGCGAGACCCAGTACTTC. This gives the protein CASSLGTSGAYGETQYF.